This T cell receptor beta chain derives from a study of CD8 T cells in Susac syndrome. CDR3 length: 13 residues. The V end was cut by 0 bases, the J end by 2 bases, with 6 bases between. The germline V gene has CDR1 SQVTM and CDR2 ANQGSEA. High-throughput TCR beta sequencing covered peripheral CD8+ and CD4+ T cells. The CD8+ and CD4+ T cells were isolated magnetically using a negative isolation approach, whereas the TEMRA cells were enriched by FACS. Reverse transcription of 0.5 to 1 ug RNA was carried out with random hexamers. TCRdb re-called the immunoSEQ multiplex PCR reads through MiXCR, storing one row per CDR3 protein. Of more than 100,000 distinct CDR3 sequences listed, 75% to 90% are singletons.

V usage is TRBV29-1 and J usage is TRBJ2-3; D is uncertain. The receptor was derived from a human donor with multiple sclerosis. Sequencing was performed on CD8+ T cells from PBMCs. CDR3 region: CSVEDPITDTQYF. The CDR3 DNA follows: TGCAGCGTTGAAGACCCGATCACAGATACGCAGTATTTT.